This T cell receptor (beta chain) was sequenced during a study of blood T cells in healthy people across ages. The use of a sample-barcoded 5' primer and a J-beta primer mix characterized a second PCR of about 6 to 12 cycles. Using its own MiXCR run on the 5' RACE reads, TCRdb lists one record per CDR3 protein. In the table there are approximately 490,000 distinct CDR3 sequences, less than 25% of which are singletons. V gave up 6 bases and J gave up 0 bases, with 14 bases separating them. The germline CDR1 and CDR2 sequences are KGHSH and LQKENI. The CDR3 totals 15 residues. This sample was also put to use in a study of T cells of mothers and their children.

Material: blood. The rearrangement uses TRBV18 and TRBJ1-1, with D possibly TRBD1 on 6 matching bases. The source of this sequence is a boy younger than 18 in good health. CDR3 DNA sequence: TGTGCCAGCTCTAGGACAGCGGAATTGAACACTGAAGCTTTCTTT. As protein: CASSRTAELNTEAFF.